This T cell receptor (beta chain) came from a study of shared clonotypes between healthy human individuals. This clone was found a few times. Clones were read by immunoSEQ multiplex PCR, and TCRdb kept only the in-frame ones, dropping some. Of about 490,000 clones in the sample, over 70% were seen once. This CDR3 comprises 13 residues. Germline CDR1 reads SNHLY; CDR2 reads FYNNEI. V usage is TRBV2 and J usage is TRBJ2-1; D unclear. The sequenced material came from PBMCs. This receptor was obtained from a woman between 35 and 50 years old in good health. Some clones in this sample may be carry-over from other donors' samples. The CDR3 is CALLGNYNNEQFF. The CDR3 DNA reads as TGTGCTCTCCTTGGGAATTATAACAATGAGCAGTTCTTC.